This entry features one TCR beta chain sequence. Its target is unknown. These data originate in a study of lymphopenia after photon versus proton radiotherapy. Study-wide results and limits: Authors raise, but do not show, better survival with proton therapy. In patients who died, overall survival fell as post-nadir TCR diversity dropped more.

Clones were sequenced by immunoSEQ multiplex PCR, and TCRdb holds only the in-frame ones, with some missing. The top ten clones hold about 2% of a sample with tens of thousands of clones, over 75% of them seen once. The CDR3 spans 12 residues. Per the germline V gene, CDR1 is LNHDA and CDR2 is SQIVND (reference sequence). The V end was cut by 11 bases, the J end by 7 bases, with 18 bases between. The sequences come from peripheral blood, collected from a patient treated with photon-based radiotherapy. The clonotype was recovered from a man aged 35 to 55 with gastric cancer. The chain uses TRBV19 and TRBJ2-7, with D perhaps assigned TRBD1 or TRBD2 (6 bases each). The CDR3 loop is CASRGGHEEQYF. The CDR3 nucleotides read TGTGCCTCTCGAGGGGGGCACGAAGAGCAGTACTTC.